This TCR beta chain appears in the sequencing data of a study of cytomegalovirus exposure and HLA in healthy donors. PCR was performed using 60 Vbeta and 13 Jbeta primers. Libraries were prepared by immunoSEQ multiplex PCR; TCRdb keeps only in-frame clonotypes and omits some of them. The top ten hold around 7% of the sample, which has more than 130,000 clones, roughly 80% seen once. The V end was cut by 4 bases, the J end by 6 bases, with 16 bases between. CDR1 is SGHRS, CDR2 YFSETQ, per germline. The CDR3 is 14 residues long. This clone has only one observation. The rearrangement uses TRBV5-1 and TRBJ1-2; perhaps TRBD1 as D (5 bases). Sequencing used PBMCs. This clonotype was obtained from a man aged 40-55 years in good health and CMV-seropositive. Here the CDR3 DNA reads TGCGCCAGCAGCCCCACCCAGGGAGGGGATGGCTACACCTTC. Its protein is CASSPTQGGDGYTF.